This TCR beta chain was identified in a study of T cell changes during pregnancy in multiple sclerosis. TCRdb keeps only in-frame clones here, not all; method: immunoSEQ multiplex PCR. Of 100,000 or so clones in the sample, about 94% were seen once. The ends lost 5 bases at V and 3 bases at J; junction bases unmatched: 6. This CDR3 region has 14 residues. The V gene's germline CDR1 is SEHNR and CDR2 FQNEAQ (reference sequence). The TCR comes from a female donor with multiple sclerosis, enrolled in a pregnancy study. Sequenced material: peripheral blood, taken after pregnancy. This chain uses TRBV7-9 with TRBJ2-7; 8 positions match TRBD2. The CDR3 region is CASSVPTSVYEQYF. The CDR3 DNA follows: TGTGCCAGCAGCGTTCCGACTAGCGTCTACGAGCAGTACTTC.